The next 29 T cell receptor beta chains were all read from a single sample in a study of cytomegalovirus exposure and HLA in healthy donors. Researchers ran the PCR with 60 Vbeta and 13 Jbeta primers. Profiled with immunoSEQ multiplex PCR; TCRdb holds only in-frame clones, not every one. The table records approximately 82,000 clones, about 9.4% of them present only once. The material sequenced was PBMCs. The origin of the receptors is a man in his 60s in good health and CMV-seropositive.

The J gene is TRBJ1-3, the V gene TRBV6-5; 9 bases agree with TRBD1. V trimming: 4 bases; J trimming: 0 bases; junction bases outside the gene matches: 4. The CDR3 is made up of 16 amino acids. The germline gives CDR1 MNHEY, CDR2 SVGAGI. The CDR3 sequence: CASSSGQGSSGNTIYF. As DNA, the CDR3 is TGTGCCAGCAGTTCCGGACAGGGGAGCTCTGGAAACACCATATATTTT.

This chain connects TRBV6-5 to TRBJ1-3; D may be TRBD1 (5 bases). The CDR3 totals 15 residues. Looked up from germline, CDR1 is MNHEY and CDR2 is SVGAGI. The germline V and J ends were trimmed by 6 bases and 0 bases, with 12 bases remaining between them. The CDR3 DNA follows: TGTGCCAGCAGCCGCGACAGAAGCTCTGGAAACACCATATATTTT. It codes for CASSRDRSSGNTIYF.

This clone was observed a few times. The V gene is TRBV6-5, the J gene TRBJ2-2, with a weak D call TRBD2 (5 bases). Trimming cost V 4 bases and J 5 bases, with 8 bases left between them. The CDR3 has 13 amino acids. Per germline, CDR1 MNHEY and CDR2 SVGAGI. The CDR3 loop reads CASSWTWTGELFF. In DNA form, the CDR3 reads TGTGCCAGCAGTTGGACTTGGACCGGGGAGCTGTTTTTT.

The CDR3 is CASSFTGSTGELFF. The CDR3 DNA reads as TGTGCCAGCAGCTTTACAGGGAGCACCGGGGAGCTGTTTTTT. The V and J genes are TRBV7-9 and TRBJ2-2; maybe TRBD1 (6 bases). The CDR3 sequence is 14 residues long. V lost 3 bases and J 4 bases, leaving 9 bases between the germline ends. Germline assignment: CDR1 SEHNR and CDR2 FQNEAQ (reference sequence).

The rearrangement links TRBV5-1 to TRBJ2-3; no clear D gene. CDR1 SGHRS and CDR2 YFSETQ come from the germline V gene. There are 12 residues in the CDR3. The V gene lost 4 bases and the J gene lost 5 bases, with 8 bases spanning the gap. DNA for the CDR3: TGCGCCAGCAGCCCTTCAGTAGATACGCAGTATTTT. Its translation: CASSPSVDTQYF.

This clone was observed a few times. V gene TRBV6-5 combines with J gene TRBJ1-4, with TRBD1 matching over 10 bases. The CDR3 consists of 16 residues. Looked up from germline, CDR1 is MNHEY and CDR2 is SVGAGI. V was clipped by 4 bases and J by 8 bases; unmatched bases: 10. The chain's CDR3 is CASSSLGQGGGEKLFF. The CDR3 nucleotides are TGTGCCAGCAGTTCGCTAGGACAGGGGGGAGGGGAAAAACTGTTTTTT.

This rearrangement joins TRBV5-1 to TRBJ2-1; 11 nucleotides match TRBD1. The CDR3 contains 15 residues. Germline CDR1 reads SGHRS; CDR2 reads YFSETQ. V shed 4 bases and J 7 bases; nucleotides not matched to a gene: 7. The CDR3 coding sequence is TGCGCCAGCAGCATAGGACAGGGGGCGTATAATGAGCAGTTCTTC. Amino acids: CASSIGQGAYNEQFF.

The V gene is TRBV19, the J gene TRBJ1-2; D not certain. Trimming removed 5 bases from V and 2 bases from J, with 9 bases in between. The CDR3 spans 13 residues. The germline V gene has CDR1 LNHDA and CDR2 SQIVND (reference sequence). The CDR3 protein is CASSFAGNYGYTF. The CDR3 DNA sequence: TGTGCCAGTAGTTTCGCCGGGAACTATGGCTACACCTTC. The whole variable domain, remainder taken from reference TRBV19 and TRBJ1-2, is DGGITQSPKYLFRKEGQNVTLSCEQNLNHDAMYWYRQDPGQGLRLIYYSQIVNDFQKGDIAEGYSVSREKKESFPLTVTSAQKNPTAFYLCASSFAGNYGYTFGSGTRLTVV.

The rearrangement joins TRBV28 to TRBJ2-1; D is unresolved. V was clipped by 3 bases and J by 5 bases, with 14 bases between them. Germline assignment: CDR1 MDHEN and CDR2 SYDVKM. The CDR3 is 15 residues long. CDR3 sequence reads: CASSFQAPLDNEQFF. CDR3 nucleotides: TGTGCCAGCAGTTTTCAGGCCCCTCTGGACAATGAGCAGTTCTTC.

This chain connects TRBV2 to TRBJ1-2; 9 bases line up with TRBD1. CDR1 is SNHLY, CDR2 FYNNEI, per germline. The CDR3 spans 14 residues. Trimming at V came to 4 bases and at J to 6 bases, leaving 6 bases not matched to a gene. The CDR3 loop reads CASSVYRDRDGYTF. The CDR3 DNA is TGTGCCAGCAGTGTTTACCGGGACAGGGATGGCTACACCTTC.

This clone has only a few counts. The chain has TRBV5-4 and TRBJ2-7, with a possible D match to TRBD2 (6 bases). This CDR3 contains 16 residues. Germline CDR1 and CDR2: SGHNT and YYREEE (reference sequence). V dropped 0 bases and J dropped 2 bases, with 15 bases sitting between them. The DNA of the CDR3 is TGTGCCAGCAGCTTGGCCGGAGCGGGTATACCCTACGAGCAGTACTTC. Encoded protein: CASSLAGAGIPYEQYF.

The chain recombines TRBV5-1 with TRBJ2-1; 11 nucleotides align to TRBD2. The CDR3 length is 15 residues. In germline, CDR1 is SGHRS, CDR2 YFSETQ. V shed 4 bases, J shed 8 bases, and the junction held 8 bases outside the gene matches. The CDR3 sequence is CASSATSGSLHEQFF. The DNA for the CDR3 is TGCGCCAGCAGCGCCACTAGCGGGAGTCTGCATGAGCAGTTCTTC.

The chain couples TRBV7-2 to TRBJ2-3; weak D call: TRBD2 (7 bases). The CDR3 spans 16 residues. Germline values: CDR1 SGHTA, CDR2 FQGNSA. V was pared by 2 bases and J by 3 bases, with 15 bases between. The CDR3: CASSLRVGGGTDTQYF. The CDR3 DNA is TGTGCCAGCAGCTTACGGGTGGGAGGGGGAACAGATACGCAGTATTTT. The whole variable domain, remainder taken from reference TRBV7-2 and TRBJ2-3, is GAGVSQSPSNKVTEKGKDVELRCDPISGHTALYWYRQSLGQGLEFLIYFQGNSAPDKSGLPSDRFSAERTGGSVSTLTIQRTQQEDSAVYLCASSLRVGGGTDTQYFGPGTRLTVL.

This clone came up a few times. The chain couples TRBV5-8 to TRBJ2-7, with D possibly matching TRBD1 (5 bases). The CDR3 runs to 13 residues. CDR1 SGHTS and CDR2 YDEGEE come from the germline V gene. V was trimmed by 2 bases and J by 6 bases, leaving 12 bases between them. The CDR3 sequence: CASSFRRAGEQYV. In DNA, the CDR3 is TGTGCCAGCAGCTTTCGCAGGGCTGGCGAGCAGTACGTC.

This clone was observed a handful of times. The chain recombines TRBV2 with TRBJ1-1; possible D gene TRBD1, 5 bases. The germline CDR1 and CDR2 sequences are SNHLY and FYNNEI. Trimming cost V 5 bases and J 1 base, with 14 bases left between them. The CDR3 has 15 amino acids. The CDR3 loop is CASSNSGLKNTEAFF. DNA of the CDR3: TGTGCCAGCAGTAACTCGGGACTAAAGAACACTGAAGCTTTCTTT.

This clone was seen more than once but under ten times. V gene TRBV28 combines with J gene TRBJ2-1; 10 bases map to TRBD2. The V and J ends lost 8 bases and 0 bases, in that order; junction bases with no gene match: 1. CDR1 is MDHEN, CDR2 SYDVKM, per germline. The CDR3 is 14 residues long. CDR3 amino acids: CASLAGVSYNEQFF. CDR3 bases: TGTGCCAGCCTAGCGGGAGTCTCCTACAATGAGCAGTTCTTC.

The chain joins TRBV30 to TRBJ2-1; 8 nucleotides align to TRBD1. Trimming removed 4 bases from V and 4 bases from J; junction bases left unmatched: 21. CDR1 and CDR2 from the germline V gene are GTSNPN and SVGIG (reference sequence). The length of the CDR3 is 19 residues. CDR3: CAWKDRAEDVGGFYNEQFF. CDR3 sequence (DNA): TGTGCCTGGAAGGACAGGGCGGAGGACGTGGGGGGCTTTTACAATGAGCAGTTCTTC.

V is TRBV5-1 and J is TRBJ1-5; D is perhaps TRBD1 (6 bases). This CDR3 comprises 15 residues. Between the trimmed V and J ends, which lost 0 bases and 0 bases, there was a span of 7 bases. CDR1 is SGHRS, CDR2 YFSETQ, per germline. CDR3 amino acids: CASSLEGDSNQPQHF. The CDR3 region has the DNA TGCGCCAGCAGCTTGGAGGGGGATAGCAATCAGCCCCAGCATTTT.

In this sample, this clone turned up a few times. This rearrangement joins TRBV6-1 to TRBJ2-1; D is unresolved. Germline V gene data show CDR1 as MNHNS and CDR2 as SASEGT. V gave up 5 bases and J gave up 6 bases, with 14 bases separating them. The CDR3 has 14 amino acids. CDR3 nucleotides: TGTGCCAGCAGTCCCACGGCAGGTGGCAATGAGCAGTTCTTC. Protein: CASSPTAGGNEQFF.

The V call is TRBV19, the J call TRBJ1-2; a possible D gene is TRBD1 (6 bases). Germline CDR1 LNHDA, CDR2 SQIVND (reference sequence). The CDR3 has 14 amino acids. V lost 3 bases to trimming and J lost 6 bases, with 14 bases between them. The CDR3, as DNA: TGTGCCAGTAGTATGTCACAGGGTAGACATGGCTACACCTTC. Its protein is CASSMSQGRHGYTF.

The chain carries TRBV11-2 and TRBJ1-1; D may be TRBD1 (6 bases). Deletions cut 6 bases from V and 3 bases from J, with 11 bases between. Germline CDR1 is SGHAT and CDR2 is FQNNGV. The CDR3 has 13 amino acids. CDR3 in DNA: TGTGCCAGCAGTAGGGGGGGGGACACTGAAGCTTTCTTT. This translates into CASSRGGDTEAFF.

This clone was detected only a few times. This chain joins TRBV30 and TRBJ1-4; TRBD1 matches 7 bases. The CDR3 has 13 residues. From germline, CDR1 is GTSNPN and CDR2 SVGIG (reference sequence). The ends lost 3 bases at V and 8 bases at J; junction bases unmatched: 6. The CDR3 spells CAWRGQVGEKLFF. In DNA, the CDR3 is TGTGCCTGGAGAGGACAGGTGGGGGAAAAACTGTTTTTT.

The chain has TRBV28 and TRBJ2-3; 12 positions match TRBD2. Germline V gene lookup returns CDR1 MDHEN and CDR2 SYDVKM. The CDR3 runs to 17 residues. V shed 8 bases, J shed 8 bases, and the junction held 17 bases outside the gene matches. CDR3 DNA: TGTGCCAGCTGGCCAGGGGTACTAGCGGGAGGTTGGGGTACGCAGTATTTT. As protein: CASWPGVLAGGWGTQYF.

V and J are TRBV11-2 and TRBJ2-7, with a possible D match to TRBD2 (6 bases). The germline V gene encodes CDR1 SGHAT and CDR2 FQNNGV. CDR3 size: 14 residues. The V end lost 5 bases, the J end lost 6 bases, and 17 bases lay between the germline ends. The CDR3 nucleotides are TGTGCCAGCAGCCGGAGGGGAAGTGGTCGCGAGCAGTACGTC. Protein product: CASSRRGSGREQYV.

The rearrangement joins TRBV28 to TRBJ1-5; weak D call: TRBD1 (5 bases). Germline V gene lookup returns CDR1 MDHEN and CDR2 SYDVKM. The CDR3 extends over 15 amino acids. V was trimmed by 2 bases and J by 10 bases, leaving 18 bases between them. The CDR3 DNA sequence: TGTGCCAGCAGTTTAGGGGGGACTCCCATTAAACCCCAGCATTTT. Translating it yields CASSLGGTPIKPQHF.

This clone came up a few times. This chain links TRBV4-1 with TRBJ2-1; unclear D gene. The V gene lost 2 bases and the J gene lost 0 bases, with 8 bases spanning the gap. This CDR3 region has 15 residues. CDR1 is MGHRA and CDR2 is YSYEKL in the germline V gene. CDR3 region: CASSQSPGSYNEQFF. The CDR3 DNA reads TGCGCCAGCAGCCAAAGCCCGGGCTCCTACAATGAGCAGTTCTTC.

The J gene is TRBJ2-2, the V gene TRBV28; a weak D match, TRBD2 (5 bases). From germline, CDR1 is MDHEN and CDR2 SYDVKM. The CDR3 contains 16 residues. Deletions cut 5 bases from V and 7 bases from J, with 20 bases between. The CDR3 spells CASSPDRVEGDGELFF. The DNA for the CDR3 is TGTGCCAGCAGTCCAGACCGCGTTGAGGGAGACGGGGAGCTGTTTTTT.

This clone was counted only a few times. The chain joins TRBV13 to TRBJ1-5; 7 bases are a match to TRBD1. CDR1 PRHDT and CDR2 FYEKMQ come from the germline V gene (reference sequence). The CDR3 covers 15 residues. V gave up 0 bases and J gave up 3 bases; unmatched junction bases: 2. This CDR3 is CASSLGRGNNQPQHF. For the CDR3, the DNA is TGTGCCAGCAGCTTAGGCAGGGGGAACAATCAGCCCCAGCATTTT.

There are a few counts of this clone. Here the CDR3 reads CASSQSGGRTDTQYF. DNA of the CDR3: TGCGCCAGCAGCCAAAGCGGGGGACGCACAGATACGCAGTATTTT. This chain uses TRBV5-1 with TRBJ2-3, with 8 bases that match TRBD2. The CDR3 loop spans 15 amino acids. CDR1 and CDR2 (germline): SGHRS, YFSETQ. V trimming: 4 bases; J trimming: 1 base; junction bases outside the gene matches: 5.